These T cell receptor beta chains were read from a single sample in a study of T-cell memory formation after mild COVID-19. A single record per CDR3 protein comes from TCRdb applying MiXCR to the 5' RACE reads. There are 120,000 to 150,000 distinct CDR3 sequences in the sample; 19% occur only once, and approximately 2% lies in the top ten. Specimen: PBMCs or a T cell subset sorted from them (not recorded which). These receptors were taken from an adult woman who had mild COVID-19 (a few samples of this study predate the infection). Cell type and time point are not known. The CDR3 runs from the conserved cysteine through the conserved F or W. D genes are given only for firm matches. Size values are once, few and many counts, or a class for expanded clones, and some rows have none.

J | size | D | V | CDR3 | DNA
TRBJ2-1 | few | NA | TRBV29-1 | CSVPTTRGAYNEQFF | TGCAGCGTCCCAACGACTAGAGGAGCCTACAATGAGCAGTTCTTC
TRBJ2-3 | few | TRBD1 | TRBV30 | CAWSANRGDTQYF | TGTGCCTGGAGTGCTAACAGGGGGGATACGCAGTATTTT
TRBJ1-1 | NA | NA | TRBV20-1 | CSARDTANTEAFF | TGCAGTGCTAGAGATACCGCGAACACTGAAGCTTTCTTT
TRBJ1-1 | NA | NA | TRBV20-1 | CSARPILGNTEAFF | TGCAGTGCTAGGCCCATTCTGGGGAACACTGAAGCTTTCTTT
TRBJ1-3 | NA | NA | TRBV9 | CASSVDPSGNTIYF | TGTGCCAGCAGCGTAGACCCCTCGGGAAACACCATATATTTT
TRBJ2-1 | NA | TRBD2 | TRBV5-6 | CASSLVPSGYNEQFF | TGTGCCAGCAGCTTGGTGCCTAGCGGGTACAATGAGCAGTTCTTC
TRBJ2-2 | NA | TRBD1 | TRBV7-6 | CASSSSGTGGAGELFF | TGTGCCAGCAGCTCATCCGGGACAGGGGGAGCCGGGGAGCTGTTTTTT
TRBJ1-1 | few | TRBD1 | TRBV20-1 | CSARDLGQGNTEAFF | TGCAGTGCTAGAGATCTCGGACAGGGGAACACTGAAGCTTTCTTT
TRBJ2-1 | NA | TRBD2 | TRBV12-5 | CASGLGTLAGVGNEQFF | TGTGCTAGTGGTTTGGGCACTCTAGCGGGAGTCGGCAATGAGCAGTTCTTC
TRBJ2-5 | NA | NA | TRBV12-3/TRBV12-4 | CASTRDVQETQYF | TGTGCCAGCACCCGGGACGTACAAGAGACCCAGTACTTC
TRBJ1-1 | few | TRBD1 | TRBV12-3/TRBV12-4 | CASRDRTGGGTEAFF | TGTGCCAGCAGGGACCGGACAGGCGGGGGCACTGAAGCTTTCTTT
TRBJ2-5 | NA | NA | TRBV12-3/TRBV12-4 | CASRGPQYQETQYF | TGTGCCAGCAGGGGACCTCAGTACCAAGAGACCCAGTACTTC
TRBJ2-1 | few | NA | TRBV11-2 | CASSSVPLIGNEQFF | TGTGCCAGCAGCTCAGTTCCCCTTATTGGCAATGAGCAGTTCTTC
TRBJ2-7 | few | NA | TRBV7-2 | CASSLAYVGLGSYEQYF | TGTGCCAGCAGCTTAGCTTACGTGGGTCTCGGATCCTACGAGCAGTACTTC
TRBJ2-3 | many | NA | TRBV29-1 | CSVTPQGKSTDTQYF | TGCAGCGTTACTCCGCAGGGGAAGAGCACAGATACGCAGTATTTT
TRBJ1-2 | few | NA | TRBV24-1 | CATSEGAWGYTF | TGTGCCACCAGTGAGGGGGCTTGGGGCTACACCTTC
TRBJ1-5 | few | NA | TRBV5-6 | CASSLGRVGNQPQHF | TGTGCCAGCAGCTTGGGCAGGGTTGGCAATCAGCCCCAGCATTTT
TRBJ2-5 | NA | TRBD2 | TRBV5-1 | CASSRSGLAGAQQETQYF | TGCGCCAGCAGCCGATCCGGACTAGCGGGAGCGCAACAAGAGACCCAGTACTTC
TRBJ1-4 | NA | NA | TRBV7-2 | CASSLAGQGSVTNEKLFF | TGTGCCAGCAGCTTAGCCGGGCAGGGATCGGTGACTAATGAAAAACTGTTTTTT
TRBJ2-7 | many | TRBD2 | TRBV20-1 | CSATGTSGRASYEQYF | TGCAGTGCCACAGGGACTAGCGGGAGGGCATCCTACGAGCAGTACTTC
TRBJ2-7 | NA | TRBD2 | TRBV13 | CASSIRGTSSGQISYEQYF | TGTGCCAGCAGCATCCGGGGGACTAGCAGCGGTCAAATTTCATACGAGCAGTACTTC
TRBJ1-5 | few | NA | TRBV19 | CASNRVLGNQPQHF | TGTGCCAGTAACAGGGTTCTGGGCAATCAGCCCCAGCATTTT
TRBJ2-5 | few | NA | TRBV7-6 | CASSLQPQETQYF | TGTGCCAGCAGCTTACAGCCGCAAGAGACCCAGTACTTC
TRBJ2-2 | few | TRBD1 | TRBV12-3/TRBV12-4 | CASSSGGPGELFF | TGTGCCAGCAGTTCAGGGGGACCGGGGGAGCTGTTTTTT
TRBJ2-5 | NA | NA | TRBV5-1 | CASSQGTVWGRETQYF | TGCGCCAGCAGCCAGGGGACGGTATGGGGGCGGGAGACCCAGTACTTC